The present entry profiles one T cell receptor (beta chain) with its context. Its antigen is as yet unknown. The entry originates in a study of cytomegalovirus exposure and HLA in healthy donors. Study-level points and caveats: The study designated 150 to 200 TCR beta chains cytomegalovirus-associated. In vitro assays verified that a few CMV-associated chains recognized CMV antigens specifically.

Clones were sequenced by immunoSEQ multiplex PCR, and TCRdb holds only the in-frame ones, with some missing. Of 150,000 to 200,000 clones detected, about 89% appear once; the ten largest clones hold about 7.2%. The V gene's germline CDR1 is SGHVS and CDR2 FNYEAQ. V lost 4 bases, J lost 4 bases, and 16 bases lay in between. This CDR3 is built from 15 residues. Sequenced material: PBMCs. The source of this sequence is a man aged 25 to 40 in good health and CMV-seropositive. The chain employs TRBV7-6 and TRBJ2-5; possibly TRBD1 or TRBD2 for D (5 bases each). The CDR3 sequence is CASSSRDRTRETQYF. DNA of the CDR3: TGTGCCAGCAGCTCCCGGGACCGAACTCGAGAGACCCAGTACTTC.